A single sample is the source of the 30 T cell receptor beta chains below, sequenced in a study of blood T cells in healthy people across ages. A second PCR, run for about 7 to 11 cycles, used a sample-barcoded 5' primer plus a J-beta primer mix. One entry per CDR3 protein, called by TCRdb with MiXCR from the 5' RACE reads. The table records under 2 million distinct CDR3 sequences, roughly a third of them present only once. The sample was blood. The receptors were gathered from a woman in her thirties in good health.

The table lists this clonotype with many counts. The chain has TRBV29-1 and TRBJ2-7, with TRBD1 matching over 8 bases. The V segment lost 7 bases and the J segment 3 bases; nucleotides outside the gene matches: 8. The CDR3 is 13 amino acids. Germline CDR1 reads SQVTM; CDR2 reads ANQGSEA. Here the CDR3 DNA reads TGCAGCGCCCAGGGGGCGGTGGTCTACGAGCAGTACTTC. As protein: CSAQGAVVYEQYF.

CDR3 nucleotide sequence: TGCGCCAGCAGCCAAGAAAGCGGGTGGCACTATGGCTACACCTTC. Translation gives CASSQESGWHYGYTF. V is TRBV4-1 and J is TRBJ1-2; no clear D. CDR3 size: 15 residues. V lost 0 bases to trimming and J lost 3 bases, with 11 bases between them. Per germline, CDR1 MGHRA and CDR2 YSYEKL.

The chain is built from TRBV2 and TRBJ2-6; 10 nucleotides agree with TRBD1. CDR1 and CDR2 from the germline V gene are SNHLY and FYNNEI. The CDR3 loop spans 16 amino acids. The V segment lost 8 bases and the J segment 0 bases; nucleotides outside the gene matches: 4. The CDR3 sequence: CASVGQGFSGANVLTF. DNA for the CDR3: TGTGCCAGCGTGGGACAGGGGTTCTCTGGGGCCAACGTCCTGACTTTC.

This clonotype has just a few counts. V is TRBV5-1 and J is TRBJ2-1; TRBD2 matches at 12 bases. Trimming removed 1 base from V and 0 bases from J; junction bases left unmatched: 2. The length of the CDR3 is 17 residues. Germline CDR1 and CDR2: SGHRS and YFSETQ. The CDR3 DNA reads TGCGCCAGCAGCTTGCTAGCGGGGGGGCACTCCTACAATGAGCAGTTCTTC. It translates to CASSLLAGGHSYNEQFF.

In DNA form, the CDR3 reads TGTGCCAGCACCCGGTCGACTAGCGGGGCTCAGACGTCCTACGAGCAGTACTTC. It codes for CASTRSTSGAQTSYEQYF. This rearrangement joins TRBV6-1 to TRBJ2-7, with TRBD2 matching over 11 bases. Trimming cost V 7 bases and J 1 base; bases outside gene matches: 15. Germline V lookup: CDR1 MNHNS, CDR2 SASEGT. CDR3 length: 18 residues.

Only a few counts were recorded for this clonotype. The chain employs TRBV10-3 and TRBJ2-1; 10 bases align to TRBD2. V shed 5 bases, J shed 4 bases, and the junction held 5 bases outside the gene matches. CDR1 ENHRY and CDR2 SYGVKD come from the germline V gene. This CDR3 region has 15 residues. The CDR3 sequence: CAISPTSGVYNEQFF. DNA of the CDR3: TGTGCCATCAGTCCTACTAGCGGGGTTTACAATGAGCAGTTCTTC.

This clonotype was seen many times. V gene TRBV7-2 combines with J gene TRBJ2-3; TRBD2 might be the D (6 bases). The CDR3 is 15 residues long. Germline CDR1 reads SGHTA; CDR2 reads FQGNSA. V was clipped by 2 bases and J by 2 bases, with 11 bases between them. CDR3 region: CASSLQTRLTDTQYF. In DNA form, the CDR3 reads TGTGCCAGCAGCTTACAGACTAGACTCACAGATACGCAGTATTTT.

This clonotype was counted a few times. The rearrangement links TRBV5-1 to TRBJ2-3; 11 nucleotides match TRBD2. The germline gives CDR1 SGHRS, CDR2 YFSETQ. The length of the CDR3 is 16 residues. V lost 6 bases and J lost 5; bases outside the gene matches: 11. The CDR3 spells CASKLGTSGGGDTQYF. The CDR3 DNA reads TGCGCCAGCAAACTCGGGACTAGCGGAGGGGGAGATACGCAGTATTTT.

The V and J genes are TRBV6-5 and TRBJ1-4; D remains ambiguous. Germline CDR1 reads MNHEY; CDR2 reads SVGAGI. V dropped 4 bases and J dropped 8 bases, with 11 bases sitting between them. This CDR3 spans 13 amino acids. The CDR3 DNA reads as TGTGCCAGCAGTTCCACGATAAGGGAAAAACTGTTTTTT. As protein: CASSSTIREKLFF.

The CDR3 nucleotides are TGCGCCAGCAGCTTGGGGATGACAGGGGCTGGGAATGAGCAGTACTTC. Its translation: CASSLGMTGAGNEQYF. The rearrangement links TRBV5-1 to TRBJ2-5; 8 positions agree with TRBD1. Germline-derived CDR1 and CDR2 are SGHRS and YFSETQ. The CDR3 has 16 amino acids. V lost 0 bases to trimming and J lost 11 bases; unmatched junction nucleotides: 15.

Only a few counts were recorded for this clonotype. This rearrangement joins TRBV20-1 to TRBJ2-7, with 10 bases matching TRBD1. CDR1 and CDR2 (germline): DFQATT, SNEGSKA (reference sequence). This CDR3 has 14 amino acids. J gave up 4 bases and V 5 bases, and 8 bases lay outside the gene matches. CDR3 sequence: CSAEKTGGVYEQYF. The CDR3 DNA follows: TGCAGTGCTGAGAAGACAGGGGGCGTTTACGAGCAGTACTTC.

This clonotype was seen at least ten times. This CDR3 reads CAISLSQGGEQYF. As DNA, the CDR3 is TGTGCCATCAGTCTCTCACAGGGTGGCGAGCAGTACTTC. This chain joins TRBV10-3 and TRBJ2-7; D might be TRBD1 (6 bases). Deletions cut 5 bases from V and 6 bases from J, with 14 bases between. The CDR3 length is 13 residues. Germline CDR1 ENHRY, CDR2 SYGVKD.

The CDR3 region has the DNA TGCAGCGTTGAGCTGGAGCCAGGTAATGAAGCTTTCTTT. Translation gives CSVELEPGNEAFF. The V and J genes are TRBV29-1 and TRBJ1-1, with D uncertain. The length of the CDR3 is 13 residues. V was cut by 3 bases and J by 7 bases, with 15 bases left in between. Germline V gene sequence: CDR1 SQVTM, CDR2 ANQGSEA. The whole variable domain, remainder taken from reference TRBV29-1 and TRBJ1-1, is SAVISQKPSRDICQRGTSLTIQCQVDSQVTMMFWYRQQPGQSLTLIATANQGSEATYESGFVIDKFPISRPNLTFSTLTVSNMSPEDSSIYLCSVELEPGNEAFFGQGTRLTVV.

The chain couples TRBV6-5 to TRBJ1-5; D not resolved. The V end was cut by 4 bases, the J end by 4 bases, with 8 bases between. Germline V gene lookup returns CDR1 MNHEY and CDR2 SVGAGI. The CDR3 runs 13 residues. DNA for the CDR3: TGTGCCAGCAGTTCCTTACCAAATCAGCCCCAGCATTTT. Residues: CASSSLPNQPQHF.

The chain uses TRBV4-2 and TRBJ1-2, with 9 positions matching TRBD1. The CDR3 covers 15 residues. Looked up from germline, CDR1 is LGHNA and CDR2 is YNFKEQ. The V segment lost 0 bases and the J segment 5 bases; nucleotides outside the gene matches: 4. Here the CDR3 reads CASSQEGTGRYGYTF. The CDR3 DNA reads as TGTGCCAGCAGCCAAGAAGGGACAGGGCGATATGGCTACACCTTC.

The V call is TRBV5-5, the J call TRBJ1-1, with 8 nucleotides matching TRBD1. The length of the CDR3 is 13 residues. Germline trimming cut 2 bases from V and 6 bases from J; bases unmatched to any gene: 3. Germline values: CDR1 SGHKS, CDR2 YYEKEE (reference sequence). CDR3 loop: CASSLRQGSEAFF. CDR3 DNA sequence: TGTGCCAGCAGCTTAAGACAGGGGTCTGAAGCTTTCTTT.

This clonotype appeared a single time. The genes are TRBV6-1 and TRBJ2-3, with D tentatively TRBD2 (6 bases). This CDR3 is 15 amino acids long. The V end lost 7 bases, the J end lost 5 bases, and 19 bases lay between the germline ends. Germline V gene lookup returns CDR1 MNHNS and CDR2 SASEGT. CDR3 residues: CASNARGSRIDTQYF. For the CDR3, the DNA is TGTGCCAGCAACGCGCGGGGCAGCAGGATAGATACGCAGTATTTT.

The V and J genes are TRBV20-1 and TRBJ1-5; D may be TRBD1 (6 bases). The CDR3 extends over 15 amino acids. Germline lookup yields CDR1 DFQATT and CDR2 SNEGSKA (reference sequence). V gave up 5 bases and J gave up 0 bases, with 14 bases separating them. The CDR3: CSASDRIYSNQPQHF. The CDR3 coding sequence is TGCAGTGCTTCGGACAGAATCTATAGCAATCAGCCCCAGCATTTT.

The V and J genes are TRBV4-1 and TRBJ1-4; no clear D gene. Per the germline V gene, CDR1 is MGHRA and CDR2 is YSYEKL. The CDR3 covers 15 residues. Trimming stripped 1 base from V and 0 bases from J, with 6 bases between. The chain's CDR3 is CASSQATATNEKLFF. The CDR3 bases are TGCGCCAGCAGCCAAGCTACTGCAACTAATGAAAAACTGTTTTTT.

This chain uses TRBV7-2 with TRBJ2-1, with TRBD2 identical over 11 bases. This CDR3 contains 16 residues. Germline V CDR1 and CDR2: SGHTA, FQGNSA. V dropped 4 bases and J dropped 2; count of bases not matched to a gene: 4. The chain's CDR3 is CASSSSGGPTYNEQFF. Written as DNA, the CDR3 is TGTGCCAGCAGCTCTAGCGGGGGGCCAACCTACAATGAGCAGTTCTTC.

This chain links TRBV6-6 with TRBJ2-3; TRBD1 matches at 7 bases. Trimming took 5 bases from V and 0 from J; bases not matched to a gene: 8. CDR3 length: 16 amino acids. Germline lookup yields CDR1 MNHNY and CDR2 SVGAGI (reference sequence). The CDR3 sequence is CASSRQGESSTDTQYF. CDR3 coding DNA: TGTGCCAGCAGTCGACAGGGTGAATCCAGCACAGATACGCAGTATTTT.

The chain links TRBV6-2 or TRBV6-3 to TRBJ2-3; D is perhaps TRBD2 (5 bases). The CDR3 length is 16 residues. CDR1 is MNHEY and CDR2 is SVGEGT in the germline V gene. V was pared by 6 bases and J by 2 bases, with 18 bases between. The CDR3 region is CASSPTSSQTTDTQYF. For the CDR3, the DNA is TGTGCCAGCAGCCCAACCTCTAGCCAAACCACAGATACGCAGTATTTT.

This clonotype showed up just a few times. CDR3 region: CASSSQLDSYGYTF. Written as DNA, the CDR3 is TGTGCCAGCAGTTCGCAACTGGACAGCTATGGCTACACCTTC. The V and J genes are TRBV6-2 or TRBV6-3 and TRBJ1-2; perhaps TRBD1 as D (6 bases). This CDR3 spans 14 amino acids. Germline V lookup: CDR1 MNHEY, CDR2 SVGEGT. V shed 4 bases and J shed 4 bases, with 13 bases lying between them.

This clonotype was counted only a few times. This chain uses TRBV5-1 with TRBJ2-3; D uncertain. Germline values: CDR1 SGHRS, CDR2 YFSETQ. V was shortened by 4 bases and J by 2 bases, with 14 bases between the two germline ends. The CDR3 contains 15 residues. This chain's CDR3 is CASSPPRKNTDTQYF. CDR3 nucleotide sequence: TGCGCCAGCAGCCCACCACGGAAAAACACAGATACGCAGTATTTT.

The chain carries TRBV6-5 and TRBJ2-5, with D perhaps being TRBD1 or TRBD2 (5 bases each). Trimming left V 6 bases short and J 11 bases short, with 25 bases between. Germline-derived CDR1 and CDR2 are MNHEY and SVGAGI. The length of the CDR3 is 15 residues. The CDR3 region has the DNA TGTGCCAGCAGATTAACCGGGACGGGCTCCTACGGGCAGTACTTC. It translates to CASRLTGTGSYGQYF.

This clonotype has only a few counts. CDR3 nucleotide sequence: TGTGCCAGCAGCCCCGGAGCGGGAATCTCCTACAATGAGCAGTTCTTC. Translated, it gives CASSPGAGISYNEQFF. The V and J genes are TRBV7-3 and TRBJ2-1, with 7 bases lining up with TRBD2. The J segment lost 0 bases and the V segment lost 5 bases, leaving 7 bases of the junction unmatched. The CDR3 consists of 16 residues. The germline V gene has CDR1 SGHTA and CDR2 FQGTGA. The full variable domain, completed using reference TRBV7-3 and TRBJ2-1, is GAGVSQTPSNKVTEKGKYVELRCDPISGHTALYWYRQSLGQGPEFLIYFQGTGAADDSGLPNDRFFAVRPEGSVSTLKIQRTERGDSAVYLCASSPGAGISYNEQFFGPGTRLTVL.

This clonotype was seen more than once but under ten times. The V gene is TRBV6-6, the J gene TRBJ2-7; no definite D call. CDR1 is MNHNY and CDR2 is SVGAGI in the germline V gene (reference sequence). The ends were cut back, 6 bases at V and 1 base at J, with 13 bases in the middle. The CDR3 extends over 14 amino acids. This chain's CDR3 is CASRQEMTSYEQYF. The CDR3 bases are TGTGCCAGCAGACAAGAAATGACGTCCTACGAGCAGTACTTC.

This clonotype occurred a few times. The chain is built from TRBV5-1 and TRBJ2-1, with 8 bases identical to TRBD2. CDR1 and CDR2 (germline): SGHRS, YFSETQ. The V segment lost 6 bases and the J segment 7 bases; nucleotides outside the gene matches: 12. There are 15 residues in the CDR3. The CDR3 loop reads CASTAWAGGGNEQFF. The CDR3 DNA reads as TGCGCCAGCACTGCCTGGGCGGGGGGTGGGAATGAGCAGTTCTTC.

Only a few counts were recorded for this clonotype. This chain links TRBV4-2 with TRBJ2-1; the D is unclear. The CDR3 covers 16 residues. Germline V gene data show CDR1 as LGHNA and CDR2 as YNFKEQ. V dropped 0 bases and J dropped 10 bases, with 19 bases sitting between them. The DNA of the CDR3 is TGTGCCAGCAGCCAAGATCCGCTACCGCAATTAGGCGAGCAGTTCTTC. This gives the protein CASSQDPLPQLGEQFF.

The table lists this clonotype with a few counts. The chain couples TRBV7-9 to TRBJ1-1; D is unclear. The CDR3 sequence is 11 residues long. The germline CDR1 and CDR2 sequences are SEHNR and FQNEAQ (reference sequence). V lost 10 bases to trimming and J lost 3 bases, with 9 bases between them. CDR3 nucleotide sequence: TGTGCCATCGAGAAGTACACTGAAGCTTTCTTT. Translated, it gives CAIEKYTEAFF.